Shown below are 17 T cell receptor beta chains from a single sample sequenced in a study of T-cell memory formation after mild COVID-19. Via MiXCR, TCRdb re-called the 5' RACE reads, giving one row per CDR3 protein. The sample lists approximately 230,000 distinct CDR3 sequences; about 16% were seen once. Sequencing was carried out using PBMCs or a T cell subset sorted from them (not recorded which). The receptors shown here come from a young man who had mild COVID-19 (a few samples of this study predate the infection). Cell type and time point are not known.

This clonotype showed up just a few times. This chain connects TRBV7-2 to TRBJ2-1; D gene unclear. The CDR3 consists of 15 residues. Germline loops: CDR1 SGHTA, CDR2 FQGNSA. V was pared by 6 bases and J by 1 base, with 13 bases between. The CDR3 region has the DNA TGTGCCAGCAGGTTGCCCACTCCTTCCTACAATGAGCAGTTCTTC. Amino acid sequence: CASRLPTPSYNEQFF.

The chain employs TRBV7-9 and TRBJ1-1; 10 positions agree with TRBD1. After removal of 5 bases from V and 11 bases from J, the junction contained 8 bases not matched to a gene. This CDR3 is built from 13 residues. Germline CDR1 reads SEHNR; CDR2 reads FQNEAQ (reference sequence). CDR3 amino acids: CASSADRGLAAFF. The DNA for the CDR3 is TGTGCCAGCAGCGCTGACAGGGGGCTAGCTGCTTTCTTT. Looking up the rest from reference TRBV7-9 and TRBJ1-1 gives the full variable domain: DTGVSQNPRHKITKRGQNVTFRCDPISEHNRLYWYRQTLGQGPEFLTYFQNEAQLEKSRLLSDRFSAERPKGSFSTLEIQRTEQGDSAMYLCASSADRGLAAFFGQGTRLTVV.

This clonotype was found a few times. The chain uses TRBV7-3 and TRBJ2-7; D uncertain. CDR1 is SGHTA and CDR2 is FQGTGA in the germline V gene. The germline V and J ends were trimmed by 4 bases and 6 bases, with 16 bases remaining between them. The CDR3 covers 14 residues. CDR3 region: CASSSTPGSVEQYF. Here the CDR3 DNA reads TGTGCCAGCAGCTCTACCCCGGGTTCGGTCGAGCAGTACTTC.

CDR3 protein: CASSEGLAGGLGEQFF. CDR3 nucleotides: TGTGCCAGCAGTGAGGGACTAGCGGGGGGGCTCGGTGAGCAGTTCTTC. The J gene is TRBJ2-1, the V gene TRBV25-1; 16 bases line up with TRBD2. The V segment lost 3 bases and the J segment 9 bases; nucleotides outside the gene matches: 5. The germline V gene has CDR1 MGHDK and CDR2 SYGVNS. The CDR3 is 16 residues long.

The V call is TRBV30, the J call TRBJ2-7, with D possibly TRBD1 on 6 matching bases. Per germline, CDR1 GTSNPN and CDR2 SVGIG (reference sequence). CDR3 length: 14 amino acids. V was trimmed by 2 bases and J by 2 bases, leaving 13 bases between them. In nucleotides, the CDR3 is TGTGCCTGGAGTCCCGACAGGCGCACCTACGAGCAGTACTTC. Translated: CAWSPDRRTYEQYF.

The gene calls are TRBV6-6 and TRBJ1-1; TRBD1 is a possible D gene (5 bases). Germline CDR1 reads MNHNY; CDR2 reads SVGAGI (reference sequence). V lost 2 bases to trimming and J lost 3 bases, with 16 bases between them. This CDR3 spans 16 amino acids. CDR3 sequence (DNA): TGTGCCAGCAGTTACGATTTGGGGGGTGGGGACACTGAAGCTTTCTTT. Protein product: CASSYDLGGGDTEAFF.

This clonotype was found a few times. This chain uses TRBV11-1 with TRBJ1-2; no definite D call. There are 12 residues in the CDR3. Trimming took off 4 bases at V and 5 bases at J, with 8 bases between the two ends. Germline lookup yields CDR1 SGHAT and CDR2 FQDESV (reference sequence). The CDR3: CASSSYEYGYTF. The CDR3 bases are TGTGCCAGCAGCTCCTACGAATATGGCTACACCTTC.

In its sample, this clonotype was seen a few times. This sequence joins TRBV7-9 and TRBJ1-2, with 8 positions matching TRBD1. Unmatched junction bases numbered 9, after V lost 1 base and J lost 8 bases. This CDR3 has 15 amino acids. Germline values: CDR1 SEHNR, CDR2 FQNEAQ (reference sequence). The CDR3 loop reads CASSLVGRGPKGYTF. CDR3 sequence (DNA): TGTGCCAGCAGCTTAGTTGGCAGGGGGCCTAAGGGCTACACCTTC.

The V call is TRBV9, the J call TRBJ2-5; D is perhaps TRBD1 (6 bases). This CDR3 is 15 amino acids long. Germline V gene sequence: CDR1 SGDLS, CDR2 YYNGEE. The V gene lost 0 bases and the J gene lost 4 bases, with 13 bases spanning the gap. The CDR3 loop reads CASSVGGGPGETQYF. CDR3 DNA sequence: TGTGCCAGCAGCGTAGGTGGGGGCCCAGGAGAGACCCAGTACTTC.

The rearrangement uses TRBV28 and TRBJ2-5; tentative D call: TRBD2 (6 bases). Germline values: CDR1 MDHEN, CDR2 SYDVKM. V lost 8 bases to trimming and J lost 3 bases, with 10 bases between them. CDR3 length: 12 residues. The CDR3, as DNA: TGTGCCAGCGGGGGACTTAAAGAGACCCAGTACTTC. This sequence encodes CASGGLKETQYF.

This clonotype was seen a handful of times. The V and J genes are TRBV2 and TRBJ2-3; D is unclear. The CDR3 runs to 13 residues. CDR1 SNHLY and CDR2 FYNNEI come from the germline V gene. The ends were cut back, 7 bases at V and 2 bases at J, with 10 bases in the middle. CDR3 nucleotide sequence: TGTGCCAGCAAGCAGGCCAACACAGATACGCAGTATTTT. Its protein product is CASKQANTDTQYF.

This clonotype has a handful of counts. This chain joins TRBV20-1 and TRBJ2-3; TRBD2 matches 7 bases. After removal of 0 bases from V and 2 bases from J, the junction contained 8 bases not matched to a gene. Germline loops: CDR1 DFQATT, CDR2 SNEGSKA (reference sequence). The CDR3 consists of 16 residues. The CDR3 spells CSAREPSGAPTDTQYF. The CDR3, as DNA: TGCAGTGCTAGAGAACCCAGCGGGGCCCCCACAGATACGCAGTATTTT.

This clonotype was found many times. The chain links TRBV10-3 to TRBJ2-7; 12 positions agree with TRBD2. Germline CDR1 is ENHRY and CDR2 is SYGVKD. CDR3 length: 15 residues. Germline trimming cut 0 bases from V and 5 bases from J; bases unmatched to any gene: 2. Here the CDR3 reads CAISESTSGGDEQYF. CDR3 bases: TGTGCCATCAGTGAGTCGACTAGCGGGGGCGACGAGCAGTACTTC.

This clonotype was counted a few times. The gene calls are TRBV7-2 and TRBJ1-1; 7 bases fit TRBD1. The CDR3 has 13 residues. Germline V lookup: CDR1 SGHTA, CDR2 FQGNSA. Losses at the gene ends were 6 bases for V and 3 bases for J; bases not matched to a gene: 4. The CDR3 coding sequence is TGTGCCAGCAGGCGGGGACAGTACACTGAAGCTTTCTTT. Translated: CASRRGQYTEAFF. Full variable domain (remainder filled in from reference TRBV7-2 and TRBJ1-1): GAGVSQSPSNKVTEKGKDVELRCDPISGHTALYWYRQSLGQGLEFLIYFQGNSAPDKSGLPSDRFSAERTGGSVSTLTIQRTQQEDSAVYLCASRRGQYTEAFFGQGTRLTVV.

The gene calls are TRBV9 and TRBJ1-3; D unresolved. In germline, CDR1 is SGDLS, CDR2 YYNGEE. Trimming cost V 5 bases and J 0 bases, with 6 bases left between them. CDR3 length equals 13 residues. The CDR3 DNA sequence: TGTGCCAGCAGACGAAGCTCTGGAAACACCATATATTTT. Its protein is CASRRSSGNTIYF. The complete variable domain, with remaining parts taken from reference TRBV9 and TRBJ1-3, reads DSGVTQTPKHLITATGQRVTLRCSPRSGDLSVYWYQQSLDQGLQFLIQYYNGEERAKGNILERFSAQQFPDLHSELNLSSLELGDSALYFCASRRSSGNTIYFGEGSWLTVV.

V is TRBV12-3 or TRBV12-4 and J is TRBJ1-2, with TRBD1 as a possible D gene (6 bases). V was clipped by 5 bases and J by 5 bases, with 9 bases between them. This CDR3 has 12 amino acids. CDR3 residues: CASSARGYGYTF. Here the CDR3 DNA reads TGTGCCAGCAGTGCCAGGGGTTATGGCTACACCTTC.

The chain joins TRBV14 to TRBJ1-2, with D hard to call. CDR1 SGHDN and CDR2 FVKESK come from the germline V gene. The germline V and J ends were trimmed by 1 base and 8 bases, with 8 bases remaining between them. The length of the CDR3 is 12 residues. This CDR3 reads CASSQAARGYTF. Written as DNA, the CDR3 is TGTGCCAGCAGCCAAGCGGCACGGGGCTACACCTTC.